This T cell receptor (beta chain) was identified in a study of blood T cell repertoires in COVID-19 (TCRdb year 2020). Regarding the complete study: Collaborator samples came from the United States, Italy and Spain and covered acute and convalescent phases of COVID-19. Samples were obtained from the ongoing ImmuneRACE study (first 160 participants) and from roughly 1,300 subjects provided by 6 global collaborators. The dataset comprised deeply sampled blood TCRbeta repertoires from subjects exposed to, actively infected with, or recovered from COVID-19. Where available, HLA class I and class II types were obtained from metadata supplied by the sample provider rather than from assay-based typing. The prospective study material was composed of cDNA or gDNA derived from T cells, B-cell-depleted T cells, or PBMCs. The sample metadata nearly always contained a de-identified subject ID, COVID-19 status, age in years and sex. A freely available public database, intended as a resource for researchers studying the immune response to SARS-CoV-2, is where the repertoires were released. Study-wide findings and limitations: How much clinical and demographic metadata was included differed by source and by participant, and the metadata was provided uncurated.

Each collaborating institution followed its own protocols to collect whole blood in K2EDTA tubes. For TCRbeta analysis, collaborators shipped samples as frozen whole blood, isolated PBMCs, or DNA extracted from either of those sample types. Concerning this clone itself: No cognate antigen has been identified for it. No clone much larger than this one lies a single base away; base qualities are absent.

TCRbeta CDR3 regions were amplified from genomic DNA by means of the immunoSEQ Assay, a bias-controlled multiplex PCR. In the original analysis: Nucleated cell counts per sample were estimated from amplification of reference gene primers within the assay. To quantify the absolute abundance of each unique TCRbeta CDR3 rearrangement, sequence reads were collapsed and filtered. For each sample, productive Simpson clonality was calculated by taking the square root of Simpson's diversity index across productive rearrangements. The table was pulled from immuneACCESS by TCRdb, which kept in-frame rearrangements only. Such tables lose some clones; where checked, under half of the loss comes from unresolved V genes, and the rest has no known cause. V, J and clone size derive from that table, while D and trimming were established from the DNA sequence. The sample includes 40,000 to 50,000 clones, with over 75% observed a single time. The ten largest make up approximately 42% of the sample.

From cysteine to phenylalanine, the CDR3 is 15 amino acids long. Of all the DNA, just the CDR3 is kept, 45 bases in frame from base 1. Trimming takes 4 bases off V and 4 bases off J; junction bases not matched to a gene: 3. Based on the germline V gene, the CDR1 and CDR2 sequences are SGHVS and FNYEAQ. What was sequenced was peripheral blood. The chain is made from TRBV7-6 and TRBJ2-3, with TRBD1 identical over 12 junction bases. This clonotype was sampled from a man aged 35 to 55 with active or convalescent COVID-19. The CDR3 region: CASSSRDRGPDTQYF. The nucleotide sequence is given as TGTGCCAGCAGCTCCCGGGACAGGGGGCCAGATACGCAGTATTTT.